These 9 T cell receptor beta chains came from one sample sequenced in a study of cytomegalovirus exposure and HLA in healthy donors. The PCR ran on 60 Vbeta and 13 Jbeta primers. Assay used: immunoSEQ multiplex PCR; TCRdb lists only in-frame clones, some missing. The repertoire holds roughly 160,000 clones, with roughly three quarters as singletons. Sequencing input: PBMCs. These receptors were collected from a man between 60 and 70 years old in good health and CMV-seronegative.

The rearrangement uses TRBV5-1 and TRBJ2-5; no clear D. CDR3 length equals 16 residues. Germline V gene lookup returns CDR1 SGHRS and CDR2 YFSETQ. The ends were cut back, 0 bases at V and 0 bases at J, with 12 bases in the middle. The CDR3 nucleotides read TGCGCCAGCAGCTTGGGGCAGGCCACCGACCAAGAGACCCAGTACTTC. This codes for CASSLGQATDQETQYF. Full variable domain (missing parts from reference TRBV5-1 and TRBJ2-5): KAGVTQTPRYLIKTRGQQVTLSCSPISGHRSVSWYQQTPGQGLQFLFEYFSETQRNKGNFPGRFSGRQFSNSRSEMNVSTLELGDSALYLCASSLGQATDQETQYFGPGTRLLVL.

This clone is a singleton in its sample. CDR3 bases: TGTGCCAGCAGCCAGACAGCCCCAGTCTCTTACGAGCAGTACTTC. This sequence encodes CASSQTAPVSYEQYF. This chain uses TRBV7-8 with TRBJ2-7, with D tentatively TRBD1 (5 bases). Per germline, CDR1 SGHVS and CDR2 FQNEAQ. CDR3 length equals 15 residues. The V and J ends lost 5 bases and 4 bases respectively, with 18 bases between them. The entire variable domain, with the rest obtained from reference TRBV7-8 and TRBJ2-7, is as follows: GAGVSQSPRYKVAKRGQDVALRCDPISGHVSLFWYQQALGQGPEFLTYFQNEAQLDKSGLPSDRFFAERPEGSVSTLKIQRTQQEDSAVYLCASSQTAPVSYEQYFGPGTRLTVT.

The rearrangement uses TRBV19 and TRBJ1-6; 8 nucleotides align to TRBD1. V trimming: 6 bases; J trimming: 5 bases; junction bases outside the gene matches: 3. CDR1 and CDR2 from the germline V gene are LNHDA and SQIVND (reference sequence). The CDR3 is 14 residues long. The CDR3 DNA reads TGTGCCAGTAGGCTGGGACAGGATAATTCACCCCTCCACTTT. This gives the protein CASRLGQDNSPLHF.

V gene TRBV10-3 combines with J gene TRBJ2-7; 7 bases fit TRBD1. The CDR3 sequence is 13 residues long. The germline CDR1 and CDR2 sequences are ENHRY and SYGVKD. V was pared by 10 bases and J by 4 bases, with 10 bases of the junction left unmatched. The CDR3 reads CATSRGQEYEQYF. DNA for the CDR3: TGTGCCACCTCCCGTGGACAGGAGTACGAGCAGTACTTC.

This chain links TRBV7-7 with TRBJ2-5; TRBD2 matches 7 bases. CDR1 is SSHAT, CDR2 FNYEAQ, per germline (reference sequence). V shed 4 bases, J shed 5 bases, and the junction held 4 bases outside the gene matches. This CDR3 comprises 13 residues. In nucleotides, the CDR3 is TGTGCCAGCAGCTACCGGCGGGGGGAGACCCAGTACTTC. Its translation: CASSYRRGETQYF. Full variable domain (remainder filled in from reference TRBV7-7 and TRBJ2-5): GAGVSQSPRYKVTKRGQDVTLRCDPISSHATLYWYQQALGQGPEFLTYFNYEAQPDKSGLPSDRFSAERPEGSISTLTIQRTEQRDSAMYRCASSYRRGETQYFGPGTRLLVL.

This clone was seen a single time. The chain couples TRBV19 to TRBJ2-4; D perhaps matches TRBD1 (6 bases). Per germline, CDR1 LNHDA and CDR2 SQIVND (reference sequence). V shed 3 bases and J shed 5 bases, with 11 bases lying between them. The CDR3 loop spans 14 amino acids. DNA of the CDR3: TGTGCCAGTAGTATTCTGGGACACCAAAACATTCAGTACTTC. As protein: CASSILGHQNIQYF.

This clone appeared a few times. This rearrangement joins TRBV9 to TRBJ2-4; 8 nucleotides align to TRBD1. Unmatched junction bases numbered 18, after V lost 5 bases and J lost 2 bases. The germline CDR1 and CDR2 sequences are SGDLS and YYNGEE. This CDR3 is built from 19 residues. DNA of the CDR3: TGTGCCAGCAGAGTAATAATGACAGGGGTTCATGTCTCCAAAAACATTCAGTACTTC. Protein: CASRVIMTGVHVSKNIQYF.

The V call is TRBV5-1, the J call TRBJ1-1; 9 nucleotides match TRBD1. V gave up 0 bases and J gave up 3 bases; unmatched junction bases: 0. Per the germline V gene, CDR1 is SGHRS and CDR2 is YFSETQ. There are 14 residues in the CDR3. The DNA of the CDR3 is TGCGCCAGCAGCTTGGGGACAGGGGACACTGAAGCTTTCTTT. Protein product: CASSLGTGDTEAFF.

This clone was seen a handful of times. V and J are TRBV6-4 and TRBJ1-2, with TRBD1 identical over 7 bases. Germline V gene sequence: CDR1 MRHNA, CDR2 SNTAGT. The CDR3 is 15 amino acids. V shed 7 bases, J shed 2 bases, and the junction held 10 bases outside the gene matches. The CDR3 region has the DNA TGTGCCAGCACCTTCACCGGGACAGCAAACTATGGCTACACCTTC. This encodes CASTFTGTANYGYTF.